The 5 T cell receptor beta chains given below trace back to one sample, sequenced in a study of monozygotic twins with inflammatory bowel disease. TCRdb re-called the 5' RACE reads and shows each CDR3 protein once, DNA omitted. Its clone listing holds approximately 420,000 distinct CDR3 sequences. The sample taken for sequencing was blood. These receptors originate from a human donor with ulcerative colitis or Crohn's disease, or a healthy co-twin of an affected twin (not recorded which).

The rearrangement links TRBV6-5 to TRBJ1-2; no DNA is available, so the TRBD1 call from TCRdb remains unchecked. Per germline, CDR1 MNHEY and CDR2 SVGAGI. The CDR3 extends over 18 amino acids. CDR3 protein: CASSSAAITGTGDHGYTF.

The CDR3 loop reads CASSSGGGAGLNIQYF. J is TRBJ2-4 and V is TRBV9; lacking DNA, the TRBD1 call made by TCRdb goes unchecked. Per the germline V gene, CDR1 is SGDLS and CDR2 is YYNGEE. CDR3 length: 16 amino acids. Full variable domain (outside the CDR3, taken from reference TRBV9 and TRBJ2-4): DSGVTQTPKHLITATGQRVTLRCSPRSGDLSVYWYQQSLDQGLQFLIQYYNGEERAKGNILERFSAQQFPDLHSELNLSSLELGDSALYFCASSSGGGAGLNIQYFGAGTRLSVL.

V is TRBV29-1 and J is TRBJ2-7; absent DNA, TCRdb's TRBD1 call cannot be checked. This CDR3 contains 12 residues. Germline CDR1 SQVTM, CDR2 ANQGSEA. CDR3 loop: CSVGVPGREQYF.

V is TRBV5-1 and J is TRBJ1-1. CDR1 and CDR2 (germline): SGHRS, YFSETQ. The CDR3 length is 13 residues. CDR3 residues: CASSWTENTEAFF.

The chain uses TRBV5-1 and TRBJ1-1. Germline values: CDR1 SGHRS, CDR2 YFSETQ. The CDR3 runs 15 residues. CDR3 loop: CASSLGGIEGTEAFF.